One and the same sample provided the 27 T cell receptor beta chains below, sequenced in a study of sequential checkpoint blockade in melanoma. Indicated treatment: randomized to nivolumab then ipilimumab (arm A) or the reverse (arm B). Only in-frame clones appear in the TCRdb table, and some are missing; sequencing was by immunoSEQ multiplex PCR. The sample has around 30,000 clones, roughly 85% seen once. Sequenced material: CD8+ T cells sorted from blood (inferred from file names), taken from a patient given nivolumab and ipilimumab in sequence. These receptor sequences come from a human donor with melanoma.

Points on this clone: A junction boundary mismatches the germline segment, possibly from a read error. This chain joins TRBV11-2 and TRBJ2-2, with D possibly being TRBD2 (6 bases). CDR3 length equals 14 residues. Germline-derived CDR1 and CDR2 are SGHAT and FQNNGV. The DNA of the CDR3 is TGTGCCAGCAACTTAGCGGTTATGACCGGGGAGCTGTTTTTT. Encoded protein: CASNLAVMTGELFF.

V usage is TRBV10-3 and J usage is TRBJ2-3; D is unclear. With 7 bases removed from V and 6 bases from J, the gap between germline ends came to 23 bases. Germline CDR1 and CDR2: ENHRY and SYGVKD. The CDR3 is 16 residues long. CDR3 DNA sequence: TGTGCCATCACCCGAACCCCAGGTGAACATGTGGATACGCAGTATTTT. Amino acid sequence: CAITRTPGEHVDTQYF.

This clone occurred once. This rearrangement joins TRBV6-5 to TRBJ1-2, with TRBD1 as a possible D gene (5 bases). Germline V lookup: CDR1 MNHEY, CDR2 SVGAGI. Trimming removed 2 bases from V and 5 bases from J, with 12 bases in between. This CDR3 region has 14 residues. CDR3 residues: CASSYGQGSYGYTF. The CDR3 DNA is TGTGCCAGCAGTTACGGCCAGGGTTCGTATGGCTACACCTTC.

V is TRBV27 and J is TRBJ2-7; D perhaps matches TRBD1 (5 bases). V lost 1 base and J 2 bases, leaving 6 bases between the germline ends. Germline lookup yields CDR1 MNHEY and CDR2 SMNVEV (reference sequence). There are 13 residues in the CDR3. CDR3 region: CASSLLGAYEQYF. CDR3 in DNA: TGTGCCAGCAGTTTATTAGGGGCCTACGAGCAGTACTTC.

The V gene is TRBV10-2, the J gene TRBJ2-7; D is perhaps TRBD1 (6 bases). Germline V gene sequence: CDR1 WSHSY, CDR2 SAAADI. The CDR3 is 14 amino acids. Trimming took off 4 bases at V and 3 bases at J, with 13 bases between the two ends. DNA for the CDR3: TGCGCCAGCAGTGGGGGCAGGGGTCTCTACGAGCAGTACTTC. It codes for CASSGGRGLYEQYF.

The CDR3 coding sequence is TGTGCCAGCAGTACGCCGGTGTTGGGGGCGCGGTTCTACGAGCAGTACTTC. It specifies CASSTPVLGARFYEQYF. The chain couples TRBV28 to TRBJ2-7; TRBD1 might be the D (6 bases). Germline CDR1 is MDHEN and CDR2 is SYDVKM. The CDR3 loop spans 17 amino acids. V was cut by 5 bases and J by 3 bases, with 23 bases left in between.

V is TRBV2 and J is TRBJ2-1; D may be TRBD2 (5 bases). CDR3 length: 14 residues. V lost 7 bases, J lost 7 bases, and 17 bases lay in between. Germline CDR1 is SNHLY and CDR2 is FYNNEI. CDR3 amino acids: CASKSPGPGNEQFF. The CDR3 DNA is TGTGCCAGCAAATCCCCAGGTCCGGGAAATGAGCAGTTCTTC.

The chain combines TRBV7-8 with TRBJ2-5; D ambiguous. The CDR3 runs to 14 residues. Germline CDR1 reads SGHVS; CDR2 reads FQNEAQ. V was shortened by 5 bases and J by 1 base, with 11 bases between the two germline ends. Here the CDR3 reads CASSLLRLQETQYF. CDR3 nucleotide sequence: TGTGCCAGCAGCCTCTTGCGTCTCCAAGAGACCCAGTACTTC.

The chain uses TRBV10-3 and TRBJ1-2; 7 bases are shared with TRBD1. There are 15 residues in the CDR3. J was trimmed by 4 bases and V by 0 bases; bases with no gene match: 5. Germline CDR1 reads ENHRY; CDR2 reads SYGVKD. The chain's CDR3 is CAISESETGIYGYTF. The CDR3 bases are TGTGCCATCAGTGAGTCGGAGACAGGGATCTATGGCTACACCTTC.

This clone was seen only a few times. This rearrangement joins TRBV5-1 to TRBJ1-2, with D possibly matching TRBD1 (6 bases). The CDR3 loop spans 15 amino acids. Germline CDR1 is SGHRS and CDR2 is YFSETQ. The ends were cut back, 4 bases at V and 8 bases at J, with 21 bases in the middle. CDR3 residues: CASSPQRTGMGGYTF. The DNA for the CDR3 is TGCGCCAGCAGCCCACAAAGAACAGGGATGGGAGGCTACACCTTC.

The chain combines TRBV18 with TRBJ1-1; 7 bases are shared with TRBD1. The CDR3 has 15 residues. The germline gives CDR1 KGHSH, CDR2 LQKENI. V gave up 1 base and J gave up 0 bases; unmatched junction bases: 2. The CDR3 nucleotides read TGTGCCAGCTCACCACGACAGGGCGTGAACACTGAAGCTTTCTTT. It is translated as CASSPRQGVNTEAFF. Full variable domain (remainder filled in from reference TRBV18 and TRBJ1-1): NAGVMQNPRHLVRRRGQEARLRCSPMKGHSHVYWYRQLPEEGLKFMVYLQKENIIDESGMPKERFSAEFPKEGPSILRIQQVVRGDSAAYFCASSPRQGVNTEAFFGQGTRLTVV.

This clone counts as medium-sized (0.01 to 0.1%). The chain employs TRBV10-3 and TRBJ1-1; 10 bases line up with TRBD1. CDR3 size: 13 residues. CDR1 and CDR2 from the germline V gene are ENHRY and SYGVKD. V lost 10 bases, J lost 3 bases, and 5 bases stayed unmatched. In DNA form, the CDR3 reads TGTGCCACCCGACAGGGGGCGCACACTGAAGCTTTCTTT. It encodes CATRQGAHTEAFF.

The table lists this clone with a few counts. The J gene is TRBJ2-5, the V gene TRBV9; D gene ambiguous. The J call is in doubt because the DNA end fits TRBJ2-7 better. The CDR3 has 11 residues. Germline V lookup: CDR1 SGDLS, CDR2 YYNGEE. CDR3 sequence (DNA): TGTGCCAGCAGCGTAGGCTACGAGCAGTACTTC. This sequence encodes CASSVGYEQYF.

CDR3 sequence reads: CSVESIHGQFF. The CDR3 nucleotides are TGCAGCGTTGAAAGCATTCACGGGCAGTTCTTC. V usage is TRBV29-1 and J usage is TRBJ2-1; D is ambiguous. CDR1 and CDR2 from the germline V gene are SQVTM and ANQGSEA. Trimming removed 2 bases from V and 12 bases from J, with 11 bases in between. The length of the CDR3 is 11 residues.

The CDR3 region is CASSQDRDFSYEQYF. The CDR3 coding sequence is TGCGCCAGCAGCCAAGACCGGGACTTCTCCTACGAGCAGTACTTC. The V and J genes are TRBV4-3 and TRBJ2-7; weak D call: TRBD2 (6 bases). The germline V gene has CDR1 LGHNA and CDR2 YSLEER. Trimming pared 0 bases from V and 0 bases from J, leaving 9 bases between. CDR3 length equals 15 residues.

The gene calls are TRBV5-1 and TRBJ2-5; D may be TRBD2 (6 bases). TRBJ2-7 explains the end of the DNA better; the J call may be wrong. The germline V gene encodes CDR1 SGHRS and CDR2 YFSETQ. There are 15 residues in the CDR3. CDR3 DNA sequence: TGCGCCAGCAGCTACTTCGGCGGGGCCTCCTACGAGCAGTACTTC. It encodes CASSYFGGASYEQYF.

The V gene is TRBV13, the J gene TRBJ2-1; D may be TRBD1 (6 bases). The CDR3 contains 15 residues. The V end lost 2 bases, the J end lost 0 bases, and 8 bases lay between the germline ends. CDR1 PRHDT and CDR2 FYEKMQ come from the germline V gene (reference sequence). For the CDR3, the DNA is TGTGCCAGCAGCTTACCGGACAGCTCCTACAATGAGCAGTTCTTC. Amino acid sequence: CASSLPDSSYNEQFF.

The rearrangement links TRBV5-1 to TRBJ2-1; 8 bases fit TRBD1. J was trimmed by 4 bases and V by 0 bases; bases with no gene match: 6. This CDR3 is built from 16 residues. CDR1 and CDR2 (germline): SGHRS, YFSETQ. DNA for the CDR3: TGCGCCAGCAGCTTGGCTTGGGACAGGAGATACAATGAGCAGTTCTTC. This sequence encodes CASSLAWDRRYNEQFF.

The chain combines TRBV6-5 with TRBJ1-6; 8 nucleotides agree with TRBD1. This CDR3 is 14 amino acids long. V lost 6 bases to trimming and J lost 9 bases; unmatched junction nucleotides: 7. Germline loops: CDR1 MNHEY, CDR2 SVGAGI. The CDR3 coding sequence is TGTGCCAGCAGAAGCGGACAGGGCGGTTCACCCCTCCACTTT. Translation: CASRSGQGGSPLHF.

The rearrangement joins TRBV7-8 to TRBJ2-3; 13 nucleotides match TRBD2. Looked up from germline, CDR1 is SGHVS and CDR2 is FQNEAQ. The CDR3 covers 19 residues. Germline trimming cut 3 bases from V and 2 bases from J; bases unmatched to any gene: 11. The CDR3: CASSFGWGLAGKNTDTQYF. The CDR3 DNA sequence: TGTGCCAGCAGCTTTGGTTGGGGACTAGCGGGGAAAAACACAGATACGCAGTATTTT.

The genes are TRBV28 and TRBJ2-7; D is unclear. The germline gives CDR1 MDHEN, CDR2 SYDVKM. V lost 3 bases and J lost 1, with 10 bases in between. The CDR3 extends over 14 amino acids. CDR3 region: CASSFLSASYEQYF. The CDR3 nucleotides read TGTGCCAGCAGTTTTCTAAGCGCGTCCTACGAGCAGTACTTC.

The chain's CDR3 is CASSPYRTGGNTEAFF. The CDR3 DNA sequence: TGTGCCAGCAGTCCATACCGGACAGGCGGAAACACTGAAGCTTTCTTT. The chain couples TRBV5-6 to TRBJ1-1; 7 bases agree with TRBD1. J was trimmed by 2 bases and V by 5 bases; bases with no gene match: 12. The CDR3 is 16 residues long. Germline CDR1 reads SGHDT; CDR2 reads YYEEEE.

The V gene is TRBV19, the J gene TRBJ2-7; D perhaps matches TRBD1 (6 bases). There are 15 residues in the CDR3. With 3 bases removed from V and 0 bases from J, the gap between germline ends came to 12 bases. Germline V gene lookup returns CDR1 LNHDA and CDR2 SQIVND (reference sequence). CDR3 DNA: TGTGCCAGTAGTATCCTACAGGGTAGCTCCTACGAGCAGTACTTC. Translated, it gives CASSILQGSSYEQYF.

This chain joins TRBV5-1 and TRBJ2-3, with D possibly being TRBD1 (5 bases). V was pared by 3 bases and J by 4 bases, with 6 bases between. The CDR3 has 12 amino acids. Germline lookup yields CDR1 SGHRS and CDR2 YFSETQ. As DNA, the CDR3 is TGCGCCAGCAGCTCGACAGCAGATACGCAGTATTTT. It encodes CASSSTADTQYF. Using reference TRBV5-1 and TRBJ2-3 for the parts outside the CDR3, the full variable domain is KAGVTQTPRYLIKTRGQQVTLSCSPISGHRSVSWYQQTPGQGLQFLFEYFSETQRNKGNFPGRFSGRQFSNSRSEMNVSTLELGDSALYLCASSSTADTQYFGPGTRLTVL.

CDR3 sequence (DNA): TGTGCCAGCAGTCGTCGGACAGGGGTGAAGGAGCCCCAGCATTTT. Translated, it gives CASSRRTGVKEPQHF. The chain links TRBV27 to TRBJ1-5, with TRBD1 identical over 9 bases. The V segment lost 5 bases and the J segment 8 bases; nucleotides outside the gene matches: 10. CDR3 length: 15 residues. The V gene's germline CDR1 is MNHEY and CDR2 SMNVEV (reference sequence).

The chain carries TRBV7-2 and TRBJ2-5; D unclear. The V and J ends lost 2 bases and 5 bases respectively, with 3 bases between them. The CDR3 extends over 11 amino acids. Germline V gene data show CDR1 as SGHTA and CDR2 as FQGNSA. Written as DNA, the CDR3 is TGTGCCAGCAGCTTACAGGAGACCCAGTACTTC. Translation gives CASSLQETQYF.

The chain is built from TRBV5-8 and TRBJ2-7, with a weak D call TRBD1 (5 bases). CDR3 length equals 13 residues. The V gene lost 6 bases and the J gene lost 3 bases, with 13 bases spanning the gap. Germline loops: CDR1 SGHTS, CDR2 YDEGEE. CDR3 sequence: CASNKQVFYEQYF. As DNA, the CDR3 is TGTGCCAGCAACAAACAGGTGTTCTACGAGCAGTACTTC. The full variable domain, completed using reference TRBV5-8 and TRBJ2-7, is EAGVTQSPTHLIKTRGQQATLRCSPISGHTSVYWYQQALGLGLQFLLWYDEGEERNRGNFPPRFSGRQFPNYSSELNVNALELEDSALYLCASNKQVFYEQYFGPGTRLTVT.